This TCR beta chain comes out of a study of shared clonotypes between healthy human individuals (dated by TCRdb to the early 2020s). Context from the whole study: The cohort included three men and a couple of women between 18 and 49 years of age. To estimate repertoire size and how much clonotypes are shared between individuals, the study performed deep sequencing of blood TCR repertoires from a few healthy adults. To increase sequencing depth and limit assay-specific biases, TCR repertoire library preparation and sequencing were carried out by different laboratories using diverse techniques. Per donor, leukapheresis produced somewhere between about 0.9 and 9.5 billion PBMCs. For each donor, three plates each were used for CD4 naive and CD4 memory, two plates were used for CD8 naive, and one plate was used for CD8 memory.

Using the deep immunoSEQ assay, TCR CDR3 regions were amplified from genomic DNA by multiplex PCR. For each cell subset, the extracted genomic DNA was distributed evenly across all wells of several immunoSEQ 96-well plates, and each plate served as one replicate. For sorted subsets, about 220 ng of genomic DNA, equivalent to 25,000 to 35,000 T cell genomes, went into each replicate PCR. Purified libraries were measured with a Qubit 3.0 fluorometer, size-checked on a Bioanalyzer 2100, and measured again with the KAPA Library Quantification kit. Every immunoSEQ 96-well plate was sequenced on a separate single-read 150-cycle Illumina NextSeq 550 flow cell. In the authors' own workflow: Because the immunoSEQ output included only junctional sequences and no quality scores, the filtering could not be the same as the filtering used for full-length reads. Sequences were annotated with PyIR, a Python wrapper for IgBLAST v1.9, and V/J genes and CDR3 were assigned using IMGT germline references. Reads with weak V/J assignments (E-value above 1e-6), missing CDR3, stop codons, out-of-frame junctions, or ambiguous translated residues were removed. V3J clonotypes were defined as sequences sharing an identical inferred V gene, J gene, and CDR3 amino acid sequence. Percentage overlap between repertoires was computed as shared unique clonotypes divided by the size of the smaller repertoire. RTK rarefaction, the Chao1 estimator, and Recon v2.1 estimates of unobserved clonotypes were used to assess repertoire richness. For all TCRbeta clonotypes obtained by the gDNA method from a few donors, generation probabilities were computed with OLGA. This is the immuneACCESS table as TCRdb keeps it, with only in-frame sequences that have V and J called. A part of the clones is gone; compared with another copy, unresolved V genes explain less than half, and the rest is unexplained. The V and J calls and clone size were taken over from that table, and D and trimming were inferred from the DNA. Counted in this sample were around 620,000 clones; roughly 95% of them appeared once. The leading ten clones occupy 0.11% of the sample.

A word on this clone: No antigen is known for it. No base-level quality is on record; no much larger clone is a single base apart. The sample contains more than one DNA sequence encoding this CDR3.

Study-wide conclusions, independent of this receptor: Pairwise subsampling indicated that sequencing depth was expected to affect the degree of clonotype sharing among donors. The genetic and exposure-history diversity represented was limited by the small number of donors. Sampling was restricted to blood, and TCR repertoires in tissues likely differ from the TCR repertoires found in blood. Across a few donors, roughly 5.4% of naive CD4, around 3.3% of naive CD8, about 2.3% of memory CD4, and 0.4% of memory CD8 clonotypes were shared. Incomplete sequencing was indicated by rarefaction of sorted-subset datasets, despite the large sequencing depth. Naive subsets generally had larger estimated clonotype richness than memory subsets did. Higher generation probabilities were observed for clonotypes shared by all four sorted-subset donors than for non-shared clonotypes.

Taken from cysteine to phenylalanine, the CDR3 has 11 residues. The only DNA kept is the CDR3, 33 bases in frame from the first base. Sequences DFQATT (CDR1) and SNEGSKA (CDR2) are obtained from the germline V gene (reference sequence). At the junction V is shortened by 3 bases and J by 6 bases, with 6 bases in between. CD8 naive samples were obtained by positive selection for CCR7 among CD45RO-negative cells, yielding a CD45RA+CCR7+ population from which TemRA cells were excluded. Donors were healthy HIV-negative adults with no recently reported acute infections or vaccinations. All donors were Caucasian adults living in Nashville, Tennessee, USA. Blood was collected by leukapheresis, and PBMCs were isolated by Ficoll-Histopaque density gradient centrifugation and then cryopreserved in liquid nitrogen vapor phase. Analytical flow cytometry was used to check the purity and quantity of every magnetically sorted T cell population. From each sorted fraction, genomic DNA was isolated and quantified by UV absorbance on a Nanodrop 2000c.

The clonotype was recovered from a woman in her 30s in good health. The sample comprised naive CD8+ T cells sorted from blood. The label giving this sample's cell subset or site can be read as: CD45RA+CCR7+. In this chain, TRBV20-1 is recombined with TRBJ2-1, with no confidently assigned D gene. In nucleotides, the sequence is TGCAGTGCTAGTGAGGTCAATGAGCAGTTCTTC. Protein translation: CSASEVNEQFF.